A single sample is the source of the 27 T cell receptor beta chains below, sequenced in a study of blood T cell repertoires in COVID-19 (dated by TCRdb to 2019 to 2021). Library creation used the immunoSEQ multiplex PCR assay. TCRdb provides this immuneACCESS table in a form limited to in-frame rearrangements. Some clones are lacking; in checked studies, under half of them reflect an unresolved V gene, and why the rest are absent is not known. The sample table holds 20,000 or so clones, of which more than 80% were seen once. The ten top clones hold 5% to 6.5% of the sample. Sequenced sample: peripheral blood. These receptors all come from a human donor in a cohort sampled during active COVID-19.

There are a few counts of this clone. The genes are TRBV6-5 and TRBJ2-6, with a possible D match to TRBD2 (6 bases). Germline loops: CDR1 MNHEY, CDR2 SVGAGI. The length of the CDR3 is 15 residues. V dropped 2 bases and J dropped 4 bases, with 9 bases sitting between them. CDR3 coding DNA: TGTGCCAGCAGTTACCAGGCGGGAGGGGCCAACGTCCTGACTTTC. As protein: CASSYQAGGANVLTF.

The genes are TRBV19 and TRBJ2-7; 7 bases are shared with TRBD1. V lost 6 bases, J lost 3 bases, and 11 bases stayed unmatched. CDR1 LNHDA and CDR2 SQIVND come from the germline V gene (reference sequence). The CDR3 contains 15 residues. CDR3 protein: CASSASGTEFYEQYF. The CDR3 nucleotides read TGTGCCAGTAGCGCATCCGGGACAGAATTCTACGAGCAGTACTTC. The full variable domain, its missing parts supplied by reference TRBV19 and TRBJ2-7, is DGGITQSPKYLFRKEGQNVTLSCEQNLNHDAMYWYRQDPGQGLRLIYYSQIVNDFQKGDIAEGYSVSREKKESFPLTVTSAQKNPTAFYLCASSASGTEFYEQYFGPGTRLTVT.

V gene TRBV5-4 combines with J gene TRBJ1-4; 7 bases align to TRBD1. Germline values: CDR1 SGHNT, CDR2 YYREEE (reference sequence). V dropped 0 bases and J dropped 7; count of bases not matched to a gene: 3. This CDR3 spans 14 amino acids. This CDR3 reads CASSLAGGGEKLFF. Written as DNA, the CDR3 is TGTGCCAGCAGCTTGGCAGGGGGAGGTGAAAAACTGTTTTTT.

This chain links TRBV5-8 with TRBJ2-1, with 7 positions matching TRBD2. The CDR3 has 13 residues. V lost 1 base to trimming and J lost 8 bases; unmatched junction nucleotides: 3. Germline loops: CDR1 SGHTS, CDR2 YDEGEE. The CDR3 nucleotides are TGTGCCAGCAGCTTGAGGCTAGCGGATGAGCAGTTCTTC. Translating gives CASSLRLADEQFF.

This rearrangement joins TRBV7-3 to TRBJ2-5, with 11 bases that match TRBD2. The CDR3 is made up of 17 amino acids. The V segment lost 3 bases and the J segment 0 bases; nucleotides outside the gene matches: 6. CDR1 and CDR2 (germline): SGHTA, FQGTGA. The CDR3 loop is CASSLGGTSGNQETQYF. The CDR3 region has the DNA TGTGCCAGCAGCTTGGGGGGGACTAGCGGAAACCAAGAGACCCAGTACTTC. The full variable domain, with the rest looked up from reference TRBV7-3 and TRBJ2-5, is GAGVSQTPSNKVTEKGKYVELRCDPISGHTALYWYRQSLGQGPEFLIYFQGTGAADDSGLPNDRFFAVRPEGSVSTLKIQRTERGDSAVYLCASSLGGTSGNQETQYFGPGTRLLVL.

The chain links TRBV28 to TRBJ1-4, with 8 bases lining up with TRBD1. The V gene end was trimmed by 5 bases and the J gene end by 1 base; junction bases not matched to a gene: 3. Germline V lookup: CDR1 MDHEN, CDR2 SYDVKM. This CDR3 has 15 amino acids. Written as DNA, the CDR3 is TGTGCCAGCAGTGAGACAGGGGTAACTAATGAAAAACTGTTTTTT. The encoded protein is CASSETGVTNEKLFF. The full variable domain, completed using reference TRBV28 and TRBJ1-4, is DVKVTQSSRYLVKRTGEKVFLECVQDMDHENMFWYRQDPGLGLRLIYFSYDVKMKEKGDIPEGYSVSREKKERFSLILESASTNQTSMYLCASSETGVTNEKLFFGSGTQLSVL.

The CDR3 nucleotides are TGTGCCAGCAGTCCCCAGGTGGGGGCAGCAGCTTTCTTT. Its translation is CASSPQVGAAAFF. The rearrangement links TRBV6-5 to TRBJ1-1; D possibly corresponds to TRBD1 (6 bases). Germline V gives CDR1 MNHEY, CDR2 SVGAGI. This CDR3 has 13 amino acids. V was clipped by 5 bases and J by 10 bases, with 17 bases between them.

This clone has only one observation. The J gene is TRBJ2-7, the V gene TRBV4-1; D possibly corresponds to TRBD2 (5 bases). V dropped 0 bases and J dropped 0 bases, with 12 bases sitting between them. The CDR3 is made up of 16 amino acids. Germline CDR1 reads MGHRA; CDR2 reads YSYEKL. This CDR3 is CASSQDFPGISYEQYF. CDR3 bases: TGCGCCAGCAGCCAAGATTTCCCCGGGATCTCCTACGAGCAGTACTTC.

This CDR3 is CASSYGDRVDGYTF. In nucleotides, the CDR3 is TGTGCCAGCAGCTATGGGGACAGGGTCGATGGCTACACCTTC. The chain couples TRBV7-9 to TRBJ1-2; TRBD1 aligns across 9 bases. V was pared by 4 bases and J by 6 bases, with 6 bases of the junction left unmatched. Germline CDR1 is SEHNR and CDR2 is FQNEAQ (reference sequence). The CDR3 runs 14 residues.

The rearrangement links TRBV4-1 to TRBJ2-7, with 8 positions matching TRBD1. Germline values: CDR1 MGHRA, CDR2 YSYEKL. V was pared by 1 base and J by 2 bases, with 7 bases of the junction left unmatched. The length of the CDR3 is 16 residues. The CDR3 bases are TGCGCCAGCAGCCAAGGGGCCCGACAGGGGACCTACGAGCAGTACTTC. Translating gives CASSQGARQGTYEQYF.

This chain joins TRBV4-1 and TRBJ2-5; 10 nucleotides agree with TRBD2. There are 16 residues in the CDR3. Looked up from germline, CDR1 is MGHRA and CDR2 is YSYEKL. The J segment lost 5 bases and the V segment lost 6 bases, leaving 12 bases of the junction unmatched. CDR3 coding DNA: TGCGCCAGCAGAGGCACTAGCGGGGACTTTAGGGAGACCCAGTACTTC. Protein: CASRGTSGDFRETQYF.

The rearrangement joins TRBV19 to TRBJ1-6; D is unresolved. The germline V gene encodes CDR1 LNHDA and CDR2 SQIVND (reference sequence). The CDR3 runs to 13 residues. Trimming cost V 5 bases and J 10 bases, with 12 bases left between them. CDR3 DNA: TGTGCCAGTAGTCCACCGGGAGGGTCACCCCTCCACTTT. Protein: CASSPPGGSPLHF.

This clone was picked up one time. The genes are TRBV7-8 and TRBJ2-7; TRBD1 matches 8 bases. The germline V gene encodes CDR1 SGHVS and CDR2 FQNEAQ. With 3 bases clipped from V and 0 bases from J, the junction kept 4 bases outside the gene matches. This CDR3 is built from 15 residues. The CDR3 sequence: CASSFGQGPSYEQYF. The CDR3 bases are TGTGCCAGCAGCTTCGGACAGGGTCCCTCCTACGAGCAGTACTTC.

The chain uses TRBV19 and TRBJ1-1; D is possibly TRBD1 (5 bases). V gave up 2 bases and J gave up 2 bases, with 18 bases separating them. The CDR3 loop spans 17 amino acids. Germline V gives CDR1 LNHDA, CDR2 SQIVND (reference sequence). The CDR3: CASSIIAGQGENTEAFF. The DNA for the CDR3 is TGTGCCAGTAGTATAATCGCGGGGCAGGGTGAAAACACTGAAGCTTTCTTT.

The chain uses TRBV7-9 and TRBJ2-5; no reliable D call. Germline CDR1 SEHNR, CDR2 FQNEAQ (reference sequence). Trimming took 5 bases from V and 0 from J, leaving 4 bases between them. This CDR3 comprises 12 residues. The CDR3 loop reads CASSDNQETQYF. CDR3 DNA sequence: TGTGCCAGCAGCGACAACCAAGAGACCCAGTACTTC.

The chain joins TRBV30 to TRBJ2-1, with D perhaps matching TRBD2 (6 bases). Germline V lookup: CDR1 GTSNPN, CDR2 SVGIG (reference sequence). The CDR3 runs 17 residues. V gave up 1 base and J gave up 0 bases, with 16 bases separating them. The CDR3: CAWSALKKDYSYNEQFF. In DNA form, the CDR3 reads TGTGCCTGGAGTGCTCTCAAAAAGGACTACTCCTACAATGAGCAGTTCTTC.

A single count supports this clone. The chain combines TRBV3-1 (or the pseudogene TRBV3-2) with TRBJ2-5, with 10 bases matching TRBD2. The germline CDR1 and CDR2 sequences are LGHDT and YNNKEL (reference sequence). The CDR3 runs 16 residues. The trim removed 4 bases at V and 2 bases at J, leaving 7 bases unmatched. CDR3 bases: TGTGCCAGCAGCCTCTCCCCGGGACTAGCGCAAGAGACCCAGTACTTC. It translates to CASSLSPGLAQETQYF.

The chain has TRBV4-1 and TRBJ2-1; D remains unclear. Trimming shortened V by 4 bases and J by 0 bases, and 10 bases separated the two germline ends. The CDR3 consists of 15 residues. CDR1 and CDR2 from the germline V gene are MGHRA and YSYEKL. Here the CDR3 reads CASSLTLSSYNEQFF. In nucleotides, the CDR3 is TGCGCCAGCAGCCTCACATTAAGCTCCTACAATGAGCAGTTCTTC.

The chain is built from TRBV9 and TRBJ1-4, with D hard to call. In germline, CDR1 is SGDLS, CDR2 YYNGEE. CDR3 length: 15 residues. Deletions cut 0 bases from V and 7 bases from J, with 13 bases between. As DNA, the CDR3 is TGTGCCAGCAGCGTAGGGTCCGGGTTGGGTGAAAAACTGTTTTTT. This codes for CASSVGSGLGEKLFF. The full variable domain, completed using reference TRBV9 and TRBJ1-4, is DSGVTQTPKHLITATGQRVTLRCSPRSGDLSVYWYQQSLDQGLQFLIQYYNGEERAKGNILERFSAQQFPDLHSELNLSSLELGDSALYFCASSVGSGLGEKLFFGSGTQLSVL.

This clone was detected only a few times. The chain joins TRBV6-5 to TRBJ1-2; TRBD1 aligns across 9 bases. Trimming removed 6 bases from V and 9 bases from J; junction bases left unmatched: 8. The germline V gene has CDR1 MNHEY and CDR2 SVGAGI. There are 13 residues in the CDR3. CDR3 in amino acids: CASSSGQGSRYTF. The CDR3 DNA is TGTGCCAGCAGCTCGGGACAGGGTTCTCGCTACACCTTC.

This clone has a single count. The V and J genes are TRBV3-1 (or the pseudogene TRBV3-2) and TRBJ1-4, with 7 nucleotides matching TRBD1. The CDR3 length is 14 residues. V lost 4 bases to trimming and J lost 3 bases; unmatched junction nucleotides: 2. Germline V gives CDR1 LGHDT, CDR2 YNNKEL (reference sequence). CDR3 DNA: TGTGCCAGCAGCCCTGACAGGGCTAATGAAAAACTGTTTTTT. This codes for CASSPDRANEKLFF.

The rearrangement uses TRBV18 and TRBJ2-7; 10 nucleotides align to TRBD1. The trim removed 8 bases at V and 6 bases at J, leaving 13 bases unmatched. The CDR3 spans 15 residues. Germline CDR1 is KGHSH and CDR2 is LQKENI. The DNA for the CDR3 is TGTGCCAGCCAGATATCAAGCGACAGGGGGCGCGAGCAGTACTTC. Translated: CASQISSDRGREQYF.

The genes are TRBV10-3 and TRBJ2-2; possibly TRBD2 for D (6 bases). V lost 6 bases and J lost 7, with 15 bases in between. The germline CDR1 and CDR2 sequences are ENHRY and SYGVKD. The CDR3 loop spans 14 amino acids. For the CDR3, the DNA is TGTGCCATCAGCCCCCTAGCGTCGGGCGGGGAGCTGTTTTTT. Its translation: CAISPLASGGELFF.

The gene calls are TRBV6-6 and TRBJ2-7; TRBD1 agrees at 8 bases. Germline V gene data show CDR1 as MNHNY and CDR2 as SVGAGI (reference sequence). The CDR3 has 14 amino acids. The V segment lost 5 bases and the J segment 7 bases; nucleotides outside the gene matches: 10. CDR3 amino acids: CASSIGQGSWEQYF. For the CDR3, the DNA is TGTGCCAGCAGTATCGGACAGGGAAGTTGGGAGCAGTACTTC.

The chain recombines TRBV15 with TRBJ1-4; D remains ambiguous. Germline-derived CDR1 and CDR2 are LNHNV and YYDKDF (reference sequence). CDR3 length equals 14 residues. Trimming removed 0 bases from V and 8 bases from J, with 10 bases in between. The CDR3 reads CATSREGRREKLFF. The CDR3, as DNA: TGTGCCACCAGCAGAGAGGGCCGACGGGAAAAACTGTTTTTT.

The chain is built from TRBV30 and TRBJ1-2; the match to TRBD1 covers 10 bases. The CDR3 totals 14 residues. V trimming: 3 bases; J trimming: 4 bases; junction bases outside the gene matches: 5. Germline V lookup: CDR1 GTSNPN, CDR2 SVGIG (reference sequence). The CDR3 is CAWSWGQGTYGYTF. The CDR3 DNA reads as TGTGCCTGGAGCTGGGGACAGGGGACCTATGGCTACACCTTC. Together with reference TRBV30 and TRBJ1-2, the CDR3 gives the full variable domain: SQTIHQWPATLVQPVGSPLSLECTVEGTSNPNLYWYRQAAGRGLQLLFYSVGIGQISSEVPQNLSASRPQDRQFILSSKKLLLSDSGFYLCAWSWGQGTYGYTFGSGTRLTVV.

By share of the sample, this clone is medium-sized (0.01 to 0.1%). This chain links TRBV24-1 with TRBJ2-2; 7 bases align to TRBD1. After removal of 10 bases from V and 2 bases from J, the junction contained 3 bases not matched to a gene. The CDR3 extends over 13 amino acids. From germline, CDR1 is KGHDR and CDR2 SFDVKD. The CDR3 bases are TGTGCCACGAAGGGGGCTAACACCGGGGAGCTGTTTTTT. Translating it yields CATKGANTGELFF.